A selection of T cell receptor beta chains follows, all from one sample in a study of identical twins. TCRdb fed the 5' RACE reads into MiXCR, producing one record per CDR3 protein. The table has 1.5 million to 2 million distinct CDR3 sequences, less than 35% seen once. Sequencing was carried out using cord blood. The receptors were sampled from a newborn girl in good health. Each CDR3 is given with its conserved first and last residue. D genes are given only for firm matches. Only part of the rows carry a size: once, few, many, or a class if the clone is expanded.

size	V	D	J	DNA	CDR3
few	TRBV2	NA	TRBJ2-7	TGTGCCAGCATGGGTACCCCTTCCTACGAGCAGTACTTC	CASMGTPSYEQYF
NA	TRBV2	TRBD2	TRBJ2-4	TGTGCCAGCACCACCCGGGGGGGACCACTAGACATTCAGTACTTC	CASTTRGGPLDIQYF
few	TRBV20-1	NA	TRBJ1-2	TGCAGCACCGCCTATGGCTACACCTTC	CSTAYGYTF
NA	TRBV7-9	TRBD1	TRBJ2-3	TGTGCCAGCAGCTCGCGGACAGGGGGCGCTAATACGCAGTATTTT	CASSSRTGGANTQYF
NA	TRBV4-1	NA	TRBJ1-1	TGCGCCAGCAGCCAAGAGGGGATGAGGGGATCCCCTGAAGCTTTCTTT	CASSQEGMRGSPEAFF
many	TRBV15	NA	TRBJ2-1	TGTGCCACCAGCAGATACAATGAGCAGTTCTTC	CATSRYNEQFF
NA	TRBV6-2/TRBV6-3	NA	TRBJ2-1	TGTGCCAGCAGTATCAGCGGAACCTACAATGAGCAGTTCTTC	CASSISGTYNEQFF
many	TRBV12-3/TRBV12-4	NA	TRBJ2-6	TGTGCCAGCAGTTTAAGGGGACCGAACTTCTCTGGGGCCAACGTCCTGACTTTC	CASSLRGPNFSGANVLTF
NA	TRBV4-2	TRBD2	TRBJ2-7	TGTGCCAGCAGCCGGGGTGAGCGGGGGGGCTGGAACGAGCAGTACTTC	CASSRGERGGWNEQYF
NA	TRBV6-6	NA	TRBJ1-4	TGTGCCAGCAGTTACGGCTTGAAACGTACATTGGGTGAAAAACTGTTTTTT	CASSYGLKRTLGEKLFF
once	TRBV5-6	TRBD2	TRBJ2-3	TGTGCCAGCAGCTTGGCTAGCGGGAGAGAACGAGATACGCAGTATTTT	CASSLASGRERDTQYF
many	TRBV7-2	NA	TRBJ1-2	TGTGCCAGCAGCTTAGATCCAGGCTCTAACTATGGCTACACCTTC	CASSLDPGSNYGYTF
NA	TRBV19	NA	TRBJ1-6	TGTGCCACCCGGGACACCAATTCACCCCTCCACTTT	CATRDTNSPLHF
NA	TRBV27	NA	TRBJ1-1	TGTGCCAGCAGTTTTTGGGGGGACACCATGAACACTGAAGCTTTCTTT	CASSFWGDTMNTEAFF
NA	TRBV18	TRBD1	TRBJ2-2	TGTGCCAGCTCGCCACGGACAGGGATCGGGAACACCGGGGAGCTGTTTTTT	CASSPRTGIGNTGELFF
NA	TRBV6-4	TRBD2	TRBJ2-3	TGTGCCAGCAGTGACGGTCTAGCGGGGGCAGATACGCAGTATTTT	CASSDGLAGADTQYF
many	TRBV10-3	NA	TRBJ1-1	TGTGCCATCGGGGGAGGAACTGAAGCTTTCTTT	CAIGGGTEAFF
NA	TRBV12-3/TRBV12-4	NA	TRBJ1-1	TGTGCCAGTAGTGGGCTGGGGACTGAAGCTTTCTTT	CASSGLGTEAFF
many	TRBV29-1	NA	TRBJ2-7	TGCAGCGTTGCCCCAGGGTTGAACGAGCAGTACTTC	CSVAPGLNEQYF
NA	TRBV7-8	TRBD2	TRBJ2-1	TGTGCCAGCAGAAGACTAGCGGCAATTCAAGAGACCCAGTTCTTC	CASRRLAAIQETQFF
NA	TRBV3-1	TRBD2	TRBJ2-1	TGTGCCAGCAGCCAAGATCTTAGCGGGGGGTGGTACAATGAGCAGTTCTTC	CASSQDLSGGWYNEQFF
few	TRBV28	NA	TRBJ2-7	TGTGCCAGCAGTTCCCTAGATGTCCCCTCGAGTGAGCAGTACTTC	CASSSLDVPSSEQYF
many	TRBV5-8	TRBD2	TRBJ2-3	TGTGCCAGCAGCTTGGGGGACTACCTGAGCACAGATACGCAGTATTTT	CASSLGDYLSTDTQYF
few	TRBV13	NA	TRBJ2-7	TGTGCCAGCAGCTTAGGGTATCGACCACTGTACTTC	CASSLGYRPLYF
NA	TRBV6-1	NA	TRBJ1-1	TGTGCCAGCAGTGAAGTCTGGGGTGGGACTGAAGCTTTCTTT	CASSEVWGGTEAFF
NA	TRBV6-6	NA	TRBJ2-1	TGTGCCAGCTTGAGCGGCACCTACAATGAGCAGTTCTTC	CASLSGTYNEQFF
NA	TRBV6-5	TRBD1	TRBJ1-1	TGTGCCAGCAGCTTATTCCCCCCCGCGACAGGGACGACTGAAGCTTTCTTT	CASSLFPPATGTTEAFF
NA	TRBV5-1	NA	TRBJ2-5	TGCGCCAGCAGCCTTGGGGATCTCGGGGAGACCCAGTACTTC	CASSLGDLGETQYF
NA	TRBV6-1	NA	TRBJ2-5	TGTGCCAGCCTCCCGAACTTTAGCTATCGGGAGACCCAGTACTTC	CASLPNFSYRETQYF
few	TRBV24-1	NA	TRBJ2-1	TGTGCCACCAGTGACTACCGACAGCAGCATGAGCAGTTCTTC	CATSDYRQQHEQFF
NA	TRBV29-1	NA	TRBJ1-2	TGCAGCGCTGTCCTCAGGAGCTGGGGCTATGGCTACACCTTC	CSAVLRSWGYGYTF
NA	TRBV14	NA	TRBJ2-7	TGTGCCAGCAGCCGGGCGGGCACCTACAATGAGCAGTACTTC	CASSRAGTYNEQYF
NA	TRBV3-1	NA	TRBJ2-5	TGTGCCAGCAGCCAACTGCCAGCCCAAGAGACCCAGTACTTC	CASSQLPAQETQYF
NA	TRBV20-1	NA	TRBJ1-5	TGCAGTGCTAGAGTTGGGGTGCTCAATCAGCCCCAGCATTTT	CSARVGVLNQPQHF
NA	TRBV7-8	TRBD2	TRBJ2-7	TGTGCCAGCAGCTTGAGCGGGGCCTTGGGGTTCGAGCAGTACTTC	CASSLSGALGFEQYF
few	TRBV10-3	NA	TRBJ2-3	TGTGCCATCAGTGAGTCTTTGGCTAGCACAGATACGCAGTATTTT	CAISESLASTDTQYF
few	TRBV12-3/TRBV12-4	NA	TRBJ1-2	TGTGCCAGCAGTTCCACCTTCGCCCGTGGCTACACCTTC	CASSSTFARGYTF
NA	TRBV2	NA	TRBJ1-2	TGTGCCAGAGGGACAATTAACTATGGCTACACCTTC	CARGTINYGYTF
few	TRBV4-2	TRBD1	TRBJ1-1	TGTGCCAGCAGCCCCCGATGGAGGGGGCTTGAAGCTTTCTTT	CASSPRWRGLEAFF
NA	TRBV4-2	NA	TRBJ1-1	TGTGCCAGCAGCCTGAACCGGTGGAACACTGAAGCTTTCTTT	CASSLNRWNTEAFF
NA	TRBV5-1	NA	TRBJ2-4	TGCGCCAGCAGCTTGGAGGGACCCCTAGCCAAAAACATTCAGTACTTC	CASSLEGPLAKNIQYF
NA	TRBV2	NA	TRBJ2-1	TGTGCCAGCACTACCCGGGACTCCTACAATGAGCAGTTCTTC	CASTTRDSYNEQFF
few	TRBV21-1	NA	TRBJ1-5	TGTGCCAGCAGCAAAGAAGATGACAGGGACAATCAGCCCCAGCATTTT	CASSKEDDRDNQPQHF
NA	TRBV29-1	NA	TRBJ2-7	TGCAGCGTTGAAAGGGGGTCAGGGTACGAGCAGTACTTC	CSVERGSGYEQYF
NA	TRBV20-1	NA	TRBJ1-5	TGCAGTGCTACGGGGCGACGTGCCCTAAATCAGCCCCAGCATTTT	CSATGRRALNQPQHF
few	TRBV7-2	TRBD2	TRBJ2-3	TGTGCCAGCAGCTTAGTTTGGGGGGGTCCCCGCACAGATACGCAGTATTTT	CASSLVWGGPRTDTQYF
NA	TRBV20-1	TRBD2	TRBJ2-7	TGCAGTGCTAGTGGGAGCGGGGGGCCGGACGAGCAGTACTTC	CSASGSGGPDEQYF
NA	TRBV20-1	NA	TRBJ2-2	TGCAGTGCTGACAGCACCGGGGAGCTGTTTTTT	CSADSTGELFF
NA	TRBV12-3/TRBV12-4	NA	TRBJ2-2	TGTGCCAGCAGTTTGGGGACACGCTCGAACACCGGGGAGCTGTTTTTT	CASSLGTRSNTGELFF
NA	TRBV27	NA	TRBJ1-2	TGTGCCAGCGGTCCCCAGTGGAACTATGGCTACACCTTC	CASGPQWNYGYTF
few	TRBV7-9	NA	TRBJ2-5	TGTGCCAGCAGTCCCTGGATGGAGACCCAGTACTTC	CASSPWMETQYF
NA	TRBV2	NA	TRBJ2-1	TGTGCCAGCAGTGGGACTAAGGGTGAGCAGTTCTTC	CASSGTKGEQFF
few	TRBV4-1	NA	TRBJ2-4	TGCGCCAGCAGCCAAGATGGGGCAGGGGTGGGCAAAAACATTCAGTACTTC	CASSQDGAGVGKNIQYF
once	TRBV12-3/TRBV12-4	NA	TRBJ2-3	TGTGCCAGCAGTTTCTCCGAAACAGATACGCGGTATTTT	CASSFSETDTRYF
NA	TRBV12-3/TRBV12-4	TRBD2	TRBJ2-7	TGTGCCAGCAGTTTAGGGTCGGGGGGAAACGAGCAGTACTTC	CASSLGSGGNEQYF
NA	TRBV5-1	NA	TRBJ2-1	TGCGCCAGCGGCTTGCATCCCTCCTACAATGAGCAGTTCTTC	CASGLHPSYNEQFF
NA	TRBV11-2	NA	TRBJ1-1	TGTGCCAGCTCAACAGATTACCAGGTCGCTGAAGCTTTCTTT	CASSTDYQVAEAFF
NA	TRBV2	NA	TRBJ1-1	TGTGCCAGCAGTGAAGCGCTTGGCACTGAAGCTTTCTTT	CASSEALGTEAFF